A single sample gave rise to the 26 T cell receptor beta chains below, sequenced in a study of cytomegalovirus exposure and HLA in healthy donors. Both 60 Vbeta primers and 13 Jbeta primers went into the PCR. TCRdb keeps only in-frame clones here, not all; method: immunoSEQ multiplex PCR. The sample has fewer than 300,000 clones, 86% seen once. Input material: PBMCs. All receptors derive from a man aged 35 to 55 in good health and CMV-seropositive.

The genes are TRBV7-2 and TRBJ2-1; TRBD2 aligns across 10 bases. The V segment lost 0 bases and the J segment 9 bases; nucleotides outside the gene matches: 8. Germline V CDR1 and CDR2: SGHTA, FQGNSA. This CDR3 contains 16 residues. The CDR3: CASSLASASGSPEQFF. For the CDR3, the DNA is TGTGCCAGCAGCTTAGCGTCGGCTAGCGGGAGCCCTGAGCAGTTCTTC. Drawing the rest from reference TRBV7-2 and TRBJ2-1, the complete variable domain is GAGVSQSPSNKVTEKGKDVELRCDPISGHTALYWYRQSLGQGLEFLIYFQGNSAPDKSGLPSDRFSAERTGGSVSTLTIQRTQQEDSAVYLCASSLASASGSPEQFFGPGTRLTVL.

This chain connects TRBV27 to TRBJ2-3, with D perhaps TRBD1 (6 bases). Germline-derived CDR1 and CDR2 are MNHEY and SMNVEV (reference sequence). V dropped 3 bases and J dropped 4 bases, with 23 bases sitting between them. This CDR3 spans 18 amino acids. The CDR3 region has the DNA TGTGCCAGCAGTTTCCTCAGGGGACAAGGATTAGGCGCAGATACGCAGTATTTT. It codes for CASSFLRGQGLGADTQYF.

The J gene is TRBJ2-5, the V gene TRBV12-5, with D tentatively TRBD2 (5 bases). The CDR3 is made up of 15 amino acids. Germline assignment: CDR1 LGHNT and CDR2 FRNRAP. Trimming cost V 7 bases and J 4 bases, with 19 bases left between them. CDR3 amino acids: CASALGPSRGETQYF. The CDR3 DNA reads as TGTGCTAGTGCCCTCGGGCCCTCCCGGGGAGAGACCCAGTACTTC.

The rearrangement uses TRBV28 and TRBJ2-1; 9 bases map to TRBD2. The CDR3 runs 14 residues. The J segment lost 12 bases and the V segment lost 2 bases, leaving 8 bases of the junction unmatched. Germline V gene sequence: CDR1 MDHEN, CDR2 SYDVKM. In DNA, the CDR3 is TGTGCCAGCAGTTTAGTCGGGGGCGGGAGGGCGCAGTTCTTC. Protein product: CASSLVGGGRAQFF.

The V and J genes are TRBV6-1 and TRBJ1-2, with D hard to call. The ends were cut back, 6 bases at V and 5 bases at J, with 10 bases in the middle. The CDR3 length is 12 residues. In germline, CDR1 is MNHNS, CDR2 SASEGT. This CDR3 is CASRDSLYGYTF. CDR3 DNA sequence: TGTGCCAGCAGAGACTCCTTATATGGCTACACCTTC.

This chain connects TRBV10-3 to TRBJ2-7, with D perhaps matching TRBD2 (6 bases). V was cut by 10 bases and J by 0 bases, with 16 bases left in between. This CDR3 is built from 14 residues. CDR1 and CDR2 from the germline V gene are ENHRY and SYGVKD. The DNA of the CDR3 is TGTGCCACCAGCCTTAGGGACTCCTCCTACGAGCAGTACTTC. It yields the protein CATSLRDSSYEQYF.

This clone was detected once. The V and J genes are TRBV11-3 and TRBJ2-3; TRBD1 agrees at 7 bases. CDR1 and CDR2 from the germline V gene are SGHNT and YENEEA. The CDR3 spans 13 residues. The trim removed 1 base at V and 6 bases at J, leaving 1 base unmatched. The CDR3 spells CASSLAQGDTQYF. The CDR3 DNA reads TGTGCCAGCAGCTTAGCACAGGGGGATACGCAGTATTTT.

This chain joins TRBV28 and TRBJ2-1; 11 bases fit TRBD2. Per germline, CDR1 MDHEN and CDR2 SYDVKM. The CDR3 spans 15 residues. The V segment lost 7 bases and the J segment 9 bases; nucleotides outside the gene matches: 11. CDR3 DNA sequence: TGTGCCAGCAACACCGATAGCGGGAGGGCGAGTGAGCAGTTCTTC. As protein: CASNTDSGRASEQFF. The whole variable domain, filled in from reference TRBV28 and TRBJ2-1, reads DVKVTQSSRYLVKRTGEKVFLECVQDMDHENMFWYRQDPGLGLRLIYFSYDVKMKEKGDIPEGYSVSREKKERFSLILESASTNQTSMYLCASNTDSGRASEQFFGPGTRLTVL.

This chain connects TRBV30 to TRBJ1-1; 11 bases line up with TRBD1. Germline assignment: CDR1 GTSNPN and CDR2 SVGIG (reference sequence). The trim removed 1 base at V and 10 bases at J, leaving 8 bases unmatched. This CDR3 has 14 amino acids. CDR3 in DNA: TGTGCCTGGAGTGAGGGGACAGGGGGGTTACTAGCTTTCTTT. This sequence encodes CAWSEGTGGLLAFF.

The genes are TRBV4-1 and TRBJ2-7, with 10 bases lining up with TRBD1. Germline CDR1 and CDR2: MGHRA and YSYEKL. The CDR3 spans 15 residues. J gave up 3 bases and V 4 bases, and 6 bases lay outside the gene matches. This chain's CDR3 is CASSRWDRGIYEQYF. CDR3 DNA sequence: TGCGCCAGCAGCCGTTGGGACAGGGGAATCTACGAGCAGTACTTC.

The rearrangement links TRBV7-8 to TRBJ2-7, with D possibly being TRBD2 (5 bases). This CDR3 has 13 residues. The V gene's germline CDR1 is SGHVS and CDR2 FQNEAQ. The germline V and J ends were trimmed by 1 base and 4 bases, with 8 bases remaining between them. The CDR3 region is CASSLERRYEQYF. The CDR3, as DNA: TGTGCCAGCAGCTTAGAACGGAGGTACGAGCAGTACTTC.

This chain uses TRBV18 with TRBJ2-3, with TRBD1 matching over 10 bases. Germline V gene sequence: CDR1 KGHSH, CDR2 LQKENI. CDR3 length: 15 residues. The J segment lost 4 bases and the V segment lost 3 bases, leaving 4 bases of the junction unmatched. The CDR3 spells CASSPQTGGADTQYF. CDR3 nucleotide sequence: TGTGCCAGCTCACCGCAGACAGGGGGCGCAGATACGCAGTATTTT. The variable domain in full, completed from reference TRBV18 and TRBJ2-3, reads NAGVMQNPRHLVRRRGQEARLRCSPMKGHSHVYWYRQLPEEGLKFMVYLQKENIIDESGMPKERFSAEFPKEGPSILRIQQVVRGDSAAYFCASSPQTGGADTQYFGPGTRLTVL.

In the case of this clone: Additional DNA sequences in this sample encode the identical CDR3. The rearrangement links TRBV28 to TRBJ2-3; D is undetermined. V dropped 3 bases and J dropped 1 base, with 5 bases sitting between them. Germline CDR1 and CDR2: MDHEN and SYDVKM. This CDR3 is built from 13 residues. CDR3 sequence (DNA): TGTGCCAGCAGTTTTCTCCGCACAGATACGCAGTATTTT. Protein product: CASSFLRTDTQYF.

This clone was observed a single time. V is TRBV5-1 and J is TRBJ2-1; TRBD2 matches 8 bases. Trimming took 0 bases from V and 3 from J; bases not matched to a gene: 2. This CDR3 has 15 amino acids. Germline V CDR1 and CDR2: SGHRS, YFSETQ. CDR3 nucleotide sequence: TGCGCCAGCAGCTTGGATAGCGGGAACTACAATGAGCAGTTCTTC. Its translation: CASSLDSGNYNEQFF. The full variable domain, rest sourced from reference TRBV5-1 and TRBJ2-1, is KAGVTQTPRYLIKTRGQQVTLSCSPISGHRSVSWYQQTPGQGLQFLFEYFSETQRNKGNFPGRFSGRQFSNSRSEMNVSTLELGDSALYLCASSLDSGNYNEQFFGPGTRLTVL.

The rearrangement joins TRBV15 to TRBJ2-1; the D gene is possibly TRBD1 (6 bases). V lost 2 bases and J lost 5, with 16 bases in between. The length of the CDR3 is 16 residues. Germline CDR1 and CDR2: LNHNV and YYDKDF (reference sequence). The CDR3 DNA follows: TGTGCCACCAGCAGAAAGAGAGCAGGGGTCAACAATGAGCAGTTCTTC. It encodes CATSRKRAGVNNEQFF.

The CDR3 sequence: CASSLEPGQGAMTGELFF. CDR3 coding DNA: TGCGCCAGCAGCTTGGAACCGGGACAGGGGGCAATGACCGGGGAGCTGTTTTTT. The chain links TRBV5-1 to TRBJ2-2; 12 nucleotides line up with TRBD1. V trimming: 0 bases; J trimming: 5 bases; junction bases outside the gene matches: 8. Germline CDR1 SGHRS, CDR2 YFSETQ. The CDR3 loop spans 18 amino acids.

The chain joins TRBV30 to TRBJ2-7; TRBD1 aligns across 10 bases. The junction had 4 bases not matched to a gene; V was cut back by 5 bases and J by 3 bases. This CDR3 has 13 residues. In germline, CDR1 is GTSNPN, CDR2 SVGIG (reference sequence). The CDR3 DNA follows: TGTGCCTGGCGACAGGGGGCGGGCTACGAGCAGTACTTC. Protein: CAWRQGAGYEQYF.

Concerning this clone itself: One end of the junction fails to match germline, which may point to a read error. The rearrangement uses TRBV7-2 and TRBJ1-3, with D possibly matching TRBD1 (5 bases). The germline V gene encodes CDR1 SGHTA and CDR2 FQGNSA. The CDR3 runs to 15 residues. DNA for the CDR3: TGTGCCAGCAGCCTAGCCCAGGGTCTCGGAAACACCATATATTTT. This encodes CASSLAQGLGNTIYF. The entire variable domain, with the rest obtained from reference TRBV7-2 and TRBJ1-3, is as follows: GAGVSQSPSNKVTEKGKDVELRCDPISGHTALYWYRQSLGQGLEFLIYFQGNSAPDKSGLPSDRFSAERTGGSVSTLTIQRTQQEDSAVYLCASSLAQGLGNTIYFGEGSWLTVV.

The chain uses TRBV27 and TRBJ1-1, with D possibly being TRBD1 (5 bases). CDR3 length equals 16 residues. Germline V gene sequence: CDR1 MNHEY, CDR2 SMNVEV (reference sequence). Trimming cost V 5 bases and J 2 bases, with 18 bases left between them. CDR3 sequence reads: CASSALTGGVNTEAFF. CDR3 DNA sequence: TGTGCCAGCAGTGCCCTAACAGGAGGGGTTAACACTGAAGCTTTCTTT.

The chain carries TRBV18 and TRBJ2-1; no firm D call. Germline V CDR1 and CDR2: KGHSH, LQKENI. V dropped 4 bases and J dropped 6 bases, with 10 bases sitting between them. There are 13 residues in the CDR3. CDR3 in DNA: TGTGCCAGCTCACAATTGCAGGCCAATGAGCAGTTCTTC. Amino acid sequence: CASSQLQANEQFF.

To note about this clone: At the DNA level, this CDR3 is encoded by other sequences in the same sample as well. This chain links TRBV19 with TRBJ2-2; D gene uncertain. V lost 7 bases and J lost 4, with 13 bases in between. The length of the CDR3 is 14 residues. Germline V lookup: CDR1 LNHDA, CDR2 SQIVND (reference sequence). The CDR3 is CASKAMSPTGELFF. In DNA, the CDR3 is TGTGCCAGTAAAGCGATGTCTCCCACCGGGGAGCTGTTTTTT.

The CDR3 DNA follows: TGTGCCATCAGTGAGAACCTAGCGGGAGATGGCGAGCAGTACTTC. Translating it yields CAISENLAGDGEQYF. This chain links TRBV10-3 with TRBJ2-7, with 10 bases matching TRBD2. The CDR3 contains 15 residues. Germline CDR1 reads ENHRY; CDR2 reads SYGVKD. The J segment lost 6 bases and the V segment lost 2 bases, leaving 7 bases of the junction unmatched.

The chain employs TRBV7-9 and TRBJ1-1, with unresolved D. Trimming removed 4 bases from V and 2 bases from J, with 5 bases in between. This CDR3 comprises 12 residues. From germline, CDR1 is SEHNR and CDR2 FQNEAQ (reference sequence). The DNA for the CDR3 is TGTGCCAGCAGCTATATAAACACTGAAGCTTTCTTT. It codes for CASSYINTEAFF.

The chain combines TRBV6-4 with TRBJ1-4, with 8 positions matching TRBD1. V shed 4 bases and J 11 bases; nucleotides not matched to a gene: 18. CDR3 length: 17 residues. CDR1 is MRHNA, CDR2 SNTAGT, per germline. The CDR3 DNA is TGTGCCAGCAGTGGCTCACGCGAGAGTAACAGGGGGGTTAAACTGTTTTTT. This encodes CASSGSRESNRGVKLFF.

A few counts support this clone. The CDR3 spells CASSPQGGTKQYF. The CDR3 region has the DNA TGTGCCAGCAGCCCCCAAGGAGGGACCAAGCAGTACTTC. The gene calls are TRBV7-2 and TRBJ2-7; weak D call: TRBD2 (6 bases). The V and J ends lost 5 bases and 8 bases respectively, with 16 bases between them. Per the germline V gene, CDR1 is SGHTA and CDR2 is FQGNSA. The CDR3 contains 13 residues.

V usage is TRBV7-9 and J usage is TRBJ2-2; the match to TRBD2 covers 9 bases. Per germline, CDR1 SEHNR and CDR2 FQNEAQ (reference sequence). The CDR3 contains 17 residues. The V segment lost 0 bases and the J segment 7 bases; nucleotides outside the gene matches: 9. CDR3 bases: TGTGCCAGCAGCTTAGCGGCGCGGGAGGGCCAAAACGGGGAGCTGTTTTTT. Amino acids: CASSLAAREGQNGELFF.